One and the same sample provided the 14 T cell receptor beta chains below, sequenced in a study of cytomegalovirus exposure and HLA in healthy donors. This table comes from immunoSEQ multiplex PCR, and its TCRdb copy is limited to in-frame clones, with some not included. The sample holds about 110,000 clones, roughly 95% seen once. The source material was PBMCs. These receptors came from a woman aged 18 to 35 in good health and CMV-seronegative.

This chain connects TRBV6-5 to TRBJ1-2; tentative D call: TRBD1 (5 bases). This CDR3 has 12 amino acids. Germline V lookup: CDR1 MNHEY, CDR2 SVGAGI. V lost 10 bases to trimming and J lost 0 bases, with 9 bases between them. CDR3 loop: CATRQTNYGYTF. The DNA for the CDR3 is TGTGCCACCCGACAGACTAACTATGGCTACACCTTC.

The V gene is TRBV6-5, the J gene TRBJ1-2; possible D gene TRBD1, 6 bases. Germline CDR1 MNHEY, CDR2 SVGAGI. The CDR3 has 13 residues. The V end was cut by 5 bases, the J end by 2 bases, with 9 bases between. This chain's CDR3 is CASSRGRNYGYTF. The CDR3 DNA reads TGTGCCAGCAGTAGGGGGAGAAACTATGGCTACACCTTC.

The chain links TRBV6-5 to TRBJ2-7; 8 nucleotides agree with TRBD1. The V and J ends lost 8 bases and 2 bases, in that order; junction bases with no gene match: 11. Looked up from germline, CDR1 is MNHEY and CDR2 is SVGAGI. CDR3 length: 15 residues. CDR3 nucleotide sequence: TGTGCCAGCTTTGGGGGATACAGGGGGACCTACGAGCAGTACTTC. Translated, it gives CASFGGYRGTYEQYF.

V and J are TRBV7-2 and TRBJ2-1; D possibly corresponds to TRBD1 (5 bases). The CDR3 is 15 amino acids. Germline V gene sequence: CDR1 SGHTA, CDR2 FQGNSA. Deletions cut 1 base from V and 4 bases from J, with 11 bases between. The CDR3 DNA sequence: TGTGCCAGCAGCTTAGGCAGGGCTCGTTACAATGAGCAGTTCTTC. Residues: CASSLGRARYNEQFF.

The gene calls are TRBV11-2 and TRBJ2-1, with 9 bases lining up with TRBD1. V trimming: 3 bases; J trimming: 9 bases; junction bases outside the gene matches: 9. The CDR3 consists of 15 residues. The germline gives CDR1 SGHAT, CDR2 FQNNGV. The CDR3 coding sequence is TGTGCCAGCAGCTTGGTTACAGGGGGCTTTCCTGAGCAGTTCTTC. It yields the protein CASSLVTGGFPEQFF.

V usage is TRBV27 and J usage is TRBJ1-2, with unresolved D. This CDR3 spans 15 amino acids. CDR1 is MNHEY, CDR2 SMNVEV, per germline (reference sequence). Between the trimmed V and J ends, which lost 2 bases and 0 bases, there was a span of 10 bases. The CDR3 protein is CASSLTYRANYGYTF. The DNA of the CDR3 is TGTGCCAGCAGTTTAACGTACAGAGCTAACTATGGCTACACCTTC.

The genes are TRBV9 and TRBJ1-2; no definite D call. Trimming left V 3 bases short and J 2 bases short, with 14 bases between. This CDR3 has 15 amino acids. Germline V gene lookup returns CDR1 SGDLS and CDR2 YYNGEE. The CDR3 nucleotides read TGTGCCAGCAGCGCCTACCGGGAGGGAAACTATGGCTACACCTTC. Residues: CASSAYREGNYGYTF. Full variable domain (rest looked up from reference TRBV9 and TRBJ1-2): DSGVTQTPKHLITATGQRVTLRCSPRSGDLSVYWYQQSLDQGLQFLIQYYNGEERAKGNILERFSAQQFPDLHSELNLSSLELGDSALYFCASSAYREGNYGYTFGSGTRLTVV.

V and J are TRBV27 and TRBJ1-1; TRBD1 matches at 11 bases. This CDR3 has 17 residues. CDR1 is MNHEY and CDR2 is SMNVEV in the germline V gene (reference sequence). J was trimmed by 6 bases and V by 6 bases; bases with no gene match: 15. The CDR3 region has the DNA TGTGCCAGCAGCCTAGGACAGGGGGCGAGACTGTTCGCTGAAGCTTTCTTT. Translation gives CASSLGQGARLFAEAFF.

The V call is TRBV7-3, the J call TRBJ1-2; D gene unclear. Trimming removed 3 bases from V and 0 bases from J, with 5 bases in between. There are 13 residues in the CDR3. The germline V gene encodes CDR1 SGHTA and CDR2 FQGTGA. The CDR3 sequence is CASSFSANYGYTF. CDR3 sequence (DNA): TGTGCCAGCAGCTTTTCTGCTAACTATGGCTACACCTTC.

The CDR3 DNA follows: TGTGCCAGTAGTATCGGTTTCGGACAGGGGGCCGATCAGCCCCAGCATTTT. Its protein is CASSIGFGQGADQPQHF. The V gene is TRBV19, the J gene TRBJ1-5, with TRBD1 matching over 11 bases. In germline, CDR1 is LNHDA, CDR2 SQIVND (reference sequence). There are 17 residues in the CDR3. The V gene end was trimmed by 3 bases and the J gene end by 5 bases; junction bases not matched to a gene: 9. Combining the CDR3 with reference TRBV19 and TRBJ1-5 gives the whole variable domain DGGITQSPKYLFRKEGQNVTLSCEQNLNHDAMYWYRQDPGQGLRLIYYSQIVNDFQKGDIAEGYSVSREKKESFPLTVTSAQKNPTAFYLCASSIGFGQGADQPQHFGDGTRLSIL.

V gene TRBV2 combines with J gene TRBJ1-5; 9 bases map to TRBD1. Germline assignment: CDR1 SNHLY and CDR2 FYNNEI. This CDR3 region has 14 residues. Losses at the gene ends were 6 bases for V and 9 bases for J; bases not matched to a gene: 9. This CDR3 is CASRPRDREGPQHF. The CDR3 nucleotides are TGTGCCAGCAGACCTAGGGACAGGGAAGGGCCCCAGCATTTT.

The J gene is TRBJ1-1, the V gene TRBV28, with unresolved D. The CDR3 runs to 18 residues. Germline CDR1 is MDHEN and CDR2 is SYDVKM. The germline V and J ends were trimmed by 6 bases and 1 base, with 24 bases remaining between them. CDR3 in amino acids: CASRTEIVTAASNTEAFF. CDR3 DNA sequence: TGTGCCAGCAGGACCGAGATTGTAACCGCGGCTTCGAACACTGAAGCTTTCTTT.

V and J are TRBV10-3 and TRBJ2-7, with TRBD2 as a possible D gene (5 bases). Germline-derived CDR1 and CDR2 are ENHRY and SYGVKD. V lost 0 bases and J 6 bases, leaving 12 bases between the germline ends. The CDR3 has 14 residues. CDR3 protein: CAISESVQEVEQYF. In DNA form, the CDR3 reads TGTGCCATCAGTGAGTCTGTGCAGGAGGTCGAGCAGTACTTC.

The CDR3 coding sequence is TGCGCCAGCAGCCAAGTGAGGAACCCGAACACTGAAGCTTTCTTT. Translated: CASSQVRNPNTEAFF. The chain uses TRBV4-3 and TRBJ1-1; no firm D call. Trimming took 1 base from V and 1 from J, leaving 10 bases between them. The CDR3 is 15 amino acids. Germline CDR1 and CDR2: LGHNA and YSLEER.